The subject of this entry is one TCR beta chain. Using immunoSEQ multiplex PCR, the repertoire was profiled, and TCRdb retains in-frame clones only, with some absent. The sample carries 220,000 or so clones, approximately 88% recorded once. These data are taken from a study of blood T cell repertoires in COVID-19. Germline values: CDR1 SGHTA, CDR2 FQGTGA. This CDR3 has 14 residues. The J segment lost 3 bases and the V segment lost 7 bases, leaving 6 bases of the junction unmatched. The sequenced material came from peripheral blood. The chain carries TRBV7-3 and TRBJ2-1; 7 nucleotides align to TRBD1. This receptor was identified in a man between 60 and 75 years old who had recovered from COVID-19. The CDR3 sequence: CASKMDRSYNEQFF. The CDR3 DNA follows: TGTGCCAGCAAAATGGACAGGAGCTACAATGAGCAGTTCTTC.